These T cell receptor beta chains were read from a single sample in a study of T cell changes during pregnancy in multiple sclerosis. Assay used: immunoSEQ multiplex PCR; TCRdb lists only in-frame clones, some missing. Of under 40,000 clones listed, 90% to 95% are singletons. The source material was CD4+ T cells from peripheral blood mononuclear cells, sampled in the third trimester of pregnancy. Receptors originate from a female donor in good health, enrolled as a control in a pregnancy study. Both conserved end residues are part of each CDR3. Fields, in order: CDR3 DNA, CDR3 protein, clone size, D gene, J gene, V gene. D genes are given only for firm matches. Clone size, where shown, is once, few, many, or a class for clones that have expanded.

cdr3_nt: TGTGCCAGCAGACAACAGACAGGGGTAGAGACCCAGTACTTC
cdr3_aa: CASRQQTGVETQYF
clone_size: .
d_call: TRBD1
j_call: TRBJ2-5
v_call: TRBV6-1

cdr3_nt: TGTGCCAGCAGTCGAACAGGGGGGCCCTACGAGCAGTACTTC
cdr3_aa: CASSRTGGPYEQYF
clone_size: .
d_call: TRBD1
j_call: TRBJ2-7
v_call: TRBV6-5

cdr3_nt: TGTGCCAGCAGTGGTTCGGGGGGCGAGCAGTACTTC
cdr3_aa: CASSGSGGEQYF
clone_size: .
d_call: TRBD2
j_call: TRBJ2-7
v_call: TRBV2

cdr3_nt: TGCGCCAGCAGCTACATACCGACAGAGCCGAATGAAAAACTGTTTTTT
cdr3_aa: CASSYIPTEPNEKLFF
clone_size: .
d_call: .
j_call: TRBJ1-4
v_call: TRBV5-1

cdr3_nt: TGCGCCAGCAGCGCCACGGGACAGGGAAACACTGAAGCTTTCTTT
cdr3_aa: CASSATGQGNTEAFF
clone_size: .
d_call: TRBD1
j_call: TRBJ1-1
v_call: TRBV5-1

cdr3_nt: TGTGCCAGCAGCTTGACAGGGCGCCACCCTCCCTACGAGCAGTACTTC
cdr3_aa: CASSLTGRHPPYEQYF
clone_size: .
d_call: TRBD1
j_call: TRBJ2-7
v_call: TRBV7-9

cdr3_nt: TGTGCCAGCAGCAAGGGACAGCCCTACGAGCAGTACTTC
cdr3_aa: CASSKGQPYEQYF
clone_size: .
d_call: TRBD1
j_call: TRBJ2-7
v_call: TRBV7-9

cdr3_nt: TGTGCCTCCTTAGCGGGGGAGCAGTTCTTC
cdr3_aa: CASLAGEQFF
clone_size: .
d_call: TRBD2
j_call: TRBJ2-1
v_call: TRBV7-9

cdr3_nt: TGTGCCAGCAAAGCATTGGGGGCAGGGCGTCTGGGGCAGTACTTC
cdr3_aa: CASKALGAGRLGQYF
clone_size: .
d_call: .
j_call: TRBJ2-5
v_call: TRBV27

cdr3_nt: TGTGCCAGCAGTGTTACAGGGATGTATGGCTACACCTTC
cdr3_aa: CASSVTGMYGYTF
clone_size: once
d_call: .
j_call: TRBJ1-2
v_call: TRBV6-1

cdr3_nt: TGTGCCAGCAGCTTAGCGCGTGGAGGACCACCAAATACCCGCGAGCAGTACTTC
cdr3_aa: CASSLARGGPPNTREQYF
clone_size: once
d_call: .
j_call: TRBJ2-7
v_call: TRBV7-8

cdr3_nt: TGTGCCAGCAGAACCCCCGACAGGCTCTATGGCTACACCTTC
cdr3_aa: CASRTPDRLYGYTF
clone_size: .
d_call: .
j_call: TRBJ1-2
v_call: TRBV25-1

cdr3_nt: TGTGCCAGCAGCTTGTTTGGCGGGGGATTATACGAGCAGTACTTC
cdr3_aa: CASSLFGGGLYEQYF
clone_size: .
d_call: TRBD2
j_call: TRBJ2-7
v_call: TRBV5-4

cdr3_nt: TGTGCCAGCAGCTTGGACGGGGCAACTAATGAAAAACTGTTTTTT
cdr3_aa: CASSLDGATNEKLFF
clone_size: .
d_call: .
j_call: TRBJ1-4
v_call: TRBV5-4

cdr3_nt: TGTGCCAGCAGAACCGGACAAAACTATGGCTACACCTTC
cdr3_aa: CASRTGQNYGYTF
clone_size: .
d_call: .
j_call: TRBJ1-2
v_call: TRBV28

cdr3_nt: TGCGCCAGCAGCTTTACTAGGGCGAACACCGGGGAGCTGTTTTTT
cdr3_aa: CASSFTRANTGELFF
clone_size: once
d_call: .
j_call: TRBJ2-2
v_call: TRBV5-1

cdr3_nt: TGTGCCAGCAGCTTGGCCAGCGGGAGCTCCTACAATGAGCAGTTCTTC
cdr3_aa: CASSLASGSSYNEQFF
clone_size: .
d_call: TRBD2
j_call: TRBJ2-1
v_call: TRBV5-4

cdr3_nt: TGTGCCACCAGCAGAGATGAAGGACAGGGCTTATCTTTC
cdr3_aa: CATSRDEGQGLSF
clone_size: .
d_call: TRBD1
j_call: TRBJ1-2
v_call: TRBV15

cdr3_nt: TGCGCCAGCAGCCCAGATATAAACGCCGGGGAGCTGTTTTTT
cdr3_aa: CASSPDINAGELFF
clone_size: .
d_call: .
j_call: TRBJ2-2
v_call: TRBV5-1

cdr3_nt: TGTGCCAGCAGCGCGCCGGGACTAGAGAACACCGGGGAGCTGTTTTTT
cdr3_aa: CASSAPGLENTGELFF
clone_size: .
d_call: TRBD2
j_call: TRBJ2-2
v_call: TRBV7-3

cdr3_nt: TGTGCCAGCAGTGTGGCTAGTGAGACCCAGTACTTC
cdr3_aa: CASSVASETQYF
clone_size: .
d_call: .
j_call: TRBJ2-5
v_call: TRBV25-1

cdr3_nt: TGTGCCAGCAGCGTAACAGGGTCCCATAATTCACCCCTCCACTTT
cdr3_aa: CASSVTGSHNSPLHF
clone_size: .
d_call: .
j_call: TRBJ1-6
v_call: TRBV9

cdr3_nt: TGCGCCAGCAGCTCACTAGGGGGCGGGAATGAGCAGTTCTTC
cdr3_aa: CASSSLGGGNEQFF
clone_size: .
d_call: TRBD1
j_call: TRBJ2-1
v_call: TRBV5-1

cdr3_nt: TGTGCCAGCCACCCCCCAGCGGGAGAGGCCAATGAGCAGTTCTTC
cdr3_aa: CASHPPAGEANEQFF
clone_size: .
d_call: TRBD2
j_call: TRBJ2-1
v_call: TRBV7-2

cdr3_nt: TGTGCCAGCAGTGTTGCTAGCGGGTACAATGAGCAGTTCTTC
cdr3_aa: CASSVASGYNEQFF
clone_size: .
d_call: TRBD2
j_call: TRBJ2-1
v_call: TRBV2

cdr3_nt: TGCAGCGCTCCGGGACAGGGGGCTTTTGCCAAGACTGAAGCTTTCTTT
cdr3_aa: CSAPGQGAFAKTEAFF
clone_size: .
d_call: TRBD1
j_call: TRBJ1-1
v_call: TRBV29-1

cdr3_nt: TGTGCCAGTAGACTCGATGAAAAACTGTTTTTT
cdr3_aa: CASRLDEKLFF
clone_size: .
d_call: .
j_call: TRBJ1-4
v_call: TRBV19

cdr3_nt: TGTGCCACCAGCAGAGGACAGTTTTCCTACGAGCAGTACTTC
cdr3_aa: CATSRGQFSYEQYF
clone_size: .
d_call: .
j_call: TRBJ2-7
v_call: TRBV15

cdr3_nt: TGTGCCAGCAGCGGTGGACAGGGTAAAATATACGAGCAGTACTTC
cdr3_aa: CASSGGQGKIYEQYF
clone_size: .
d_call: TRBD1
j_call: TRBJ2-7
v_call: TRBV7-9

cdr3_nt: TGTGCCAGCAGCAATCAGGGGGCCTCCCAGCCCCAGCATTTT
cdr3_aa: CASSNQGASQPQHF
clone_size: .
d_call: TRBD1
j_call: TRBJ1-5
v_call: TRBV7-9

cdr3_nt: TGTGCCAGCAGCTTAGATCCCGGCTACGAGCAGTACTTC
cdr3_aa: CASSLDPGYEQYF
clone_size: .
d_call: .
j_call: TRBJ2-7
v_call: TRBV7-6

cdr3_nt: TGTGCCAGCAGTTACTCGATAACGGCTTGGCGGGGCTACACCTTC
cdr3_aa: CASSYSITAWRGYTF
clone_size: .
d_call: .
j_call: TRBJ1-2
v_call: TRBV6-6

cdr3_nt: TGTGCCAGCAGCTTGTATTCAGGGAACTATGGCTACACCTTC
cdr3_aa: CASSLYSGNYGYTF
clone_size: .
d_call: .
j_call: TRBJ1-2
v_call: TRBV5-8

cdr3_nt: TGTGCCAGCAGCTTAGCGCAACAATACGAGCAGTACTTC
cdr3_aa: CASSLAQQYEQYF
clone_size: few
d_call: .
j_call: TRBJ2-7
v_call: TRBV7-8

cdr3_nt: TGTGCCAGCAGCCCTGGGCCATACAATGAGCAGTTCTTC
cdr3_aa: CASSPGPYNEQFF
clone_size: .
d_call: .
j_call: TRBJ2-1
v_call: TRBV7-2

cdr3_nt: TGTGCCAGCAGTGAACAGGACAGTCGTATCAACAATGAGCAGTTCTTC
cdr3_aa: CASSEQDSRINNEQFF
clone_size: .
d_call: .
j_call: TRBJ2-1
v_call: TRBV2

cdr3_nt: TGTGCCAGCAAGCCCCTGAACACAGATACGCAGTATTTT
cdr3_aa: CASKPLNTDTQYF
clone_size: .
d_call: .
j_call: TRBJ2-3
v_call: TRBV27

cdr3_nt: TGTGCCTGGAGTGGCCTAGCGGGGGGGCCACAGTTCTTC
cdr3_aa: CAWSGLAGGPQFF
clone_size: .
d_call: TRBD2
j_call: TRBJ2-1
v_call: TRBV30